This T cell receptor (beta chain) came from a study of OX40 agonist ivuxolimab in advanced cancers. Overall study context: The dose-escalation group included hepatocellular carcinoma, melanoma, renal cell carcinoma and head and neck cancer. Partial responses were observed in three patients, of whom one had hepatocellular carcinoma and two had cutaneous melanoma.

Some clones are missing from TCRdb's copy, which holds only in-frame ones; the method was immunoSEQ multiplex PCR. The table includes more than 80,000 clones, about 90% detected once. This clone has a single count. Its target is unknown. General study points: Averaging showed that CD8+ T cells had more expanded clones than CD4+ did. Within 6 weeks, CD4+ and CD8+ blood T cells expanded clonally at 0.1 to 3.0 mg/kg.

This clonotype originated in an adult with an advanced solid tumor such as melanoma, head and neck, liver or kidney cancer. The sample in question was CD4+ or CD8+ T cells sorted from blood, obtained in a trial of the OX40 agonist ivuxolimab.

The CDR3 DNA follows: TGTGCCAGCTCACCGGATAGTTGGACAGGGGTTACCGGGGAGCTGTTTTTT. It encodes CASSPDSWTGVTGELFF. V usage is TRBV18 and J usage is TRBJ2-2, with 9 bases identical to TRBD1. Germline CDR1 and CDR2: KGHSH and LQKENI. V shed 3 bases and J 5 bases; nucleotides not matched to a gene: 10. This CDR3 region has 17 residues.